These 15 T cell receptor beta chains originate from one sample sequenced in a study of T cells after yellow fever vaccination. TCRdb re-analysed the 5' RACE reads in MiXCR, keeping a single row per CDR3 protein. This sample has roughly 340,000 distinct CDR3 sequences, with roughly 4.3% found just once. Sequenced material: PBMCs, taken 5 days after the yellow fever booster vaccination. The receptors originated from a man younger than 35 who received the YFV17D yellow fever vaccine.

The CDR3 spells CAIRRGTGEDGYTF. CDR3 in DNA: TGTGCCATCAGGAGGGGGACAGGGGAGGATGGCTACACCTTC. V gene TRBV10-3 combines with J gene TRBJ1-2; TRBD1 matches at 10 bases. CDR3 length: 14 residues. Unmatched junction bases numbered 7, after V lost 6 bases and J lost 6 bases. Germline CDR1 ENHRY, CDR2 SYGVKD.

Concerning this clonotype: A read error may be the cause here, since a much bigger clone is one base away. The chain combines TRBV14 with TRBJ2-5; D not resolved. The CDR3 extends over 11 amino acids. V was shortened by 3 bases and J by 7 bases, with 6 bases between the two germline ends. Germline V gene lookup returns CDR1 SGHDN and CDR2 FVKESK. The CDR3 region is CASSQVVTQYF. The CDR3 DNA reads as TGTGCCAGCAGCCAGGTGGTGACCCAGTACTTC.

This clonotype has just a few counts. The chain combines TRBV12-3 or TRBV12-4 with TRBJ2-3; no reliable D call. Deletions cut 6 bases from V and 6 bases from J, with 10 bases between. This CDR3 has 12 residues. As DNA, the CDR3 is TGTGCCAGCAGCCGTTTCGGGGATACGCAGTATTTT. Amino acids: CASSRFGDTQYF.

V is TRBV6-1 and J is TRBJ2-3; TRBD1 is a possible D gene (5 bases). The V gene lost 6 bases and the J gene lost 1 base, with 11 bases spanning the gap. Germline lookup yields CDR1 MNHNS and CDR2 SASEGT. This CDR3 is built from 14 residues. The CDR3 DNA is TGTGCCAGCAGAGTGACAGCCGGCACAGATACGCAGTATTTT. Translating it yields CASRVTAGTDTQYF.

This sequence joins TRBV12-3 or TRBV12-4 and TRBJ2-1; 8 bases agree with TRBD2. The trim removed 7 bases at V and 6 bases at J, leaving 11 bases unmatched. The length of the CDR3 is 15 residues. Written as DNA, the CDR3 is TGTGCCAGCACTCCCCTTCGCGGGGGGCGCAATGAGCAGTTCTTC. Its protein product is CASTPLRGGRNEQFF.

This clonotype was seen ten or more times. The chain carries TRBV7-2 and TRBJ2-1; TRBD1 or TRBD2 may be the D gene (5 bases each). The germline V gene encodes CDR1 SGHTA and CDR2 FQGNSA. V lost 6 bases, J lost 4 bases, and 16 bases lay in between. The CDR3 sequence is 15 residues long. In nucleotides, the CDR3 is TGTGCCAGCAGGCCCCGGGACCCAGCATACAATGAGCAGTTCTTC. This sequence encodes CASRPRDPAYNEQFF.

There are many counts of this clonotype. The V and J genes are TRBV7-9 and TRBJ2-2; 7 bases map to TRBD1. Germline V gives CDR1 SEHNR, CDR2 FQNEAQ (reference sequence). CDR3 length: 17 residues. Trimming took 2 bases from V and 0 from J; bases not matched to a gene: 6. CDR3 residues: CASSLSPGQANTGELFF. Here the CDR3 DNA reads TGTGCCAGCAGCTTATCACCAGGACAGGCGAACACCGGGGAGCTGTTTTTT. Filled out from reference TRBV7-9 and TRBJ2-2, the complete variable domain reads DTGVSQNPRHKITKRGQNVTFRCDPISEHNRLYWYRQTLGQGPEFLTYFQNEAQLEKSRLLSDRFSAERPKGSFSTLEIQRTEQGDSAMYLCASSLSPGQANTGELFFGEGSRLTVL.

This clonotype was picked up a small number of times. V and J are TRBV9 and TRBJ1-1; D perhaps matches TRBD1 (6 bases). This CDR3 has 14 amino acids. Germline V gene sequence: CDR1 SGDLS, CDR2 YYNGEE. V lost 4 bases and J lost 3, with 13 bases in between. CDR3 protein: CASSQRHRDTEAFF. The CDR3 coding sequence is TGTGCCAGCAGCCAACGCCACAGGGACACTGAAGCTTTCTTT.

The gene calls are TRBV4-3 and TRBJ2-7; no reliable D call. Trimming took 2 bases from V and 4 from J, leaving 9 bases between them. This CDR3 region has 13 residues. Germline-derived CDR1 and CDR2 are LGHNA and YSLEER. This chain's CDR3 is CASSQSRAYEQYF. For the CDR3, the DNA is TGCGCCAGCAGCCAAAGTAGGGCGTACGAGCAGTACTTC.

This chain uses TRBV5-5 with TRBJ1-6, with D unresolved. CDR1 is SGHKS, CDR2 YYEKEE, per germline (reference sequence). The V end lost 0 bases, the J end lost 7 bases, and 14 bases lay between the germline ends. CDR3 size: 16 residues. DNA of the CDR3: TGTGCCAGCAGCTTGGCTCCCTGGGTTGGGAATTCACCCCTCCACTTT. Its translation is CASSLAPWVGNSPLHF.

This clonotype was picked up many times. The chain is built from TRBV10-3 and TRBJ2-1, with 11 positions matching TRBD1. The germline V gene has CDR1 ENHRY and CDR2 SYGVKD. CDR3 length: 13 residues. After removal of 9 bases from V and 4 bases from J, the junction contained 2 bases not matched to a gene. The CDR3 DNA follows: TGTGCCATTGGGACAGGGGGATACAATGAGCAGTTCTTC. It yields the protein CAIGTGGYNEQFF.

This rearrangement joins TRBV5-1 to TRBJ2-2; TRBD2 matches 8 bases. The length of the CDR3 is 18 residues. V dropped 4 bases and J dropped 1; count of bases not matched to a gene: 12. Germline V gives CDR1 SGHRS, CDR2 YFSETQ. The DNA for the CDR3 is TGCGCCAGCAGCCCAACCATGGGCGGGGGGCAGAACACCGGGGAGCTGTTTTTT. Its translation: CASSPTMGGGQNTGELFF. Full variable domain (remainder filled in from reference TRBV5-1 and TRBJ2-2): KAGVTQTPRYLIKTRGQQVTLSCSPISGHRSVSWYQQTPGQGLQFLFEYFSETQRNKGNFPGRFSGRQFSNSRSEMNVSTLELGDSALYLCASSPTMGGGQNTGELFFGEGSRLTVL.

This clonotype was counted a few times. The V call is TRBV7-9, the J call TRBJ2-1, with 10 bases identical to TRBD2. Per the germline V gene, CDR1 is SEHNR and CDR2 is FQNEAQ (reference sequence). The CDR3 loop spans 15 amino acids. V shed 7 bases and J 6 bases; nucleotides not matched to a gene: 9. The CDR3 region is CASKLAGTSANEQFF. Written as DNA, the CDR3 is TGTGCCAGCAAGTTGGCCGGGACTAGCGCCAATGAGCAGTTCTTC.

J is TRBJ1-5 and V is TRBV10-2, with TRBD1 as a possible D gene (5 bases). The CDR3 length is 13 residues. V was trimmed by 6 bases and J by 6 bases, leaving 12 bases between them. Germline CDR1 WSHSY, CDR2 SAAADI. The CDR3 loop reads CASRWRGGQPQHF. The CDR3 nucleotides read TGCGCCAGCAGGTGGAGGGGAGGTCAGCCCCAGCATTTT.

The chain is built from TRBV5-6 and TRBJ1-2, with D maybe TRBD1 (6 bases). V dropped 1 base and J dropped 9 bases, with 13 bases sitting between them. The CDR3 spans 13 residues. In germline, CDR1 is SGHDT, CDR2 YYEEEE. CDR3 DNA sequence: TGTGCCAGCAGCTTGTTGGGGGCTCGGAGCTACACCTTC. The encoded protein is CASSLLGARSYTF.